The T cell receptor (beta chain) under discussion was sequenced for a study of Ad26.COV2.S vaccination and SARS-CoV-2 variants. Study context: Participant was drawn from the COV1001 Ad26.COV2.S trial arm.

Stated treatment: some 19 received Ad26.COV2.S at low or high dose, single or two shots; about five received placebo; per-sample allocation not given. Following the first vaccine or placebo injection, samples were taken on day 63. Measured with immunoSEQ multiplex PCR; TCRdb has only the in-frame clones, and not every one. Of about 440,000 clones listed, about nine tenths are singletons. Germline assignment: CDR1 MDHEN and CDR2 SYDVKM. This CDR3 has 13 amino acids. The germline V and J ends were trimmed by 6 bases and 0 bases, with 8 bases remaining between them. Notes on this clone: The same CDR3 can be traced to other DNA sequences in this sample.

This receptor was obtained from a person between 18 and 65 years old who received the Ad26.COV2.S COVID-19 vaccine or a placebo. The starting material was peripheral blood, obtained in a trial of Ad26.COV2.S vaccine versus placebo. The genes are TRBV28 and TRBJ1-1; D gene uncertain. CDR3: CASSSGLNTEAFF. The CDR3 region has the DNA TGTGCCAGCAGCTCAGGTCTGAACACTGAAGCTTTCTTT.